The 18 T cell receptor beta chains presented below share a single source sample, sequenced in a study of CD8 T cells in Susac syndrome (dated by TCRdb to between 2018 and 2021). Library creation used the immunoSEQ multiplex PCR assay. RNA was extracted using the RNeasy kit, and about 0.5 to 1 ug of the RNA was reverse transcribed with random hexamers. TCRdb took the public reads, trimmed them with fastp at Q25, ran MiXCR for clone calling and kept in-frame beta chains. Each CDR3 protein appears once, grouped with its most common genes and DNA. This sample comprises under 90,000 distinct CDR3 sequences, roughly 91% of them detected only once. The ten largest clones capture about 0.53% of the sample. The sample comprised CD4+ T cells from PBMCs. The source of these receptors is a human donor with Susac syndrome.

The chain is built from TRBV6-2 or TRBV6-3 and TRBJ2-5, with D possibly TRBD2 on 6 matching bases. The CDR3 is 13 residues long. V was pared by 7 bases and J by 5 bases, with 14 bases between. From germline, CDR1 is MNHEY and CDR2 SVGEGT. The CDR3 region has the DNA TGTGCCAGCAAGACTAGTGGGAGGGAGACCCAGTACTTC. This codes for CASKTSGRETQYF.

V gene TRBV24-1 combines with J gene TRBJ1-1; D not certain. Per the germline V gene, CDR1 is KGHDR and CDR2 is SFDVKD. V was shortened by 1 base and J by 4 bases, with 18 bases between the two germline ends. The CDR3 contains 17 residues. This CDR3 reads CATSDFGGAVGGTEAFF. CDR3 in DNA: TGTGCCACCAGTGATTTCGGAGGTGCCGTGGGCGGCACTGAAGCTTTCTTT.

CDR3 in DNA: TGTGCCTCCTCACCCAGCATCCTTACAGGGGAGAAGTTATCTGGGGCCAACGTCCTGACTTTC. Amino acids: CASSPSILTGEKLSGANVLTF. The chain joins TRBV24-1 to TRBJ2-6; the match to TRBD1 covers 7 bases. Losses at the gene ends were 12 bases for V and 1 base for J; bases not matched to a gene: 26. The CDR3 runs 21 residues. From germline, CDR1 is KGHDR and CDR2 SFDVKD.

The V gene is TRBV2, the J gene TRBJ2-3; 9 bases fit TRBD2. The CDR3 loop spans 15 amino acids. V shed 5 bases and J 4 bases; nucleotides not matched to a gene: 7. Germline-derived CDR1 and CDR2 are SNHLY and FYNNEI. The CDR3 DNA reads TGTGCCAGCAGTCCGAGAGGCGGGGGGGCAGATACGCAGTATTTT. Its protein is CASSPRGGGADTQYF.

The chain employs TRBV20-1 and TRBJ2-3; the D gene is possibly TRBD2 (5 bases). The CDR3 runs to 13 residues. V shed 7 bases and J shed 4 bases, with 15 bases lying between them. Germline V gene data show CDR1 as DFQATT and CDR2 as SNEGSKA (reference sequence). CDR3 loop: CSVHPGGPDTQYF. In nucleotides, the CDR3 is TGCAGTGTCCATCCGGGCGGGCCAGATACGCAGTATTTT.

V and J are TRBV28 and TRBJ2-6; D is perhaps TRBD1 or TRBD2 (5 bases each). Germline CDR1 reads MDHEN; CDR2 reads SYDVKM. This CDR3 is 18 amino acids long. V lost 6 bases, J lost 0 bases, and 18 bases lay in between. CDR3 nucleotide sequence: TGTGCCAGCAGACGAGCTAGGGACCGAATCTCTGGGGCCAACGTCCTGACTTTC. This gives the protein CASRRARDRISGANVLTF.

This clonotype has a single count. The chain carries TRBV18 and TRBJ2-2; 10 nucleotides align to TRBD2. CDR3 size: 16 residues. Germline CDR1 KGHSH, CDR2 LQKENI. V trimming: 0 bases; J trimming: 6 bases; junction bases outside the gene matches: 4. The CDR3 coding sequence is TGTGCCAGCTCACCACCTTTCCTAGCGGGAGCCGGGGAGCTGTTTTTT. As protein: CASSPPFLAGAGELFF.

The chain links TRBV6-5 to TRBJ2-7; a possible D gene is TRBD2 (5 bases). Germline CDR1 reads MNHEY; CDR2 reads SVGAGI. The V and J ends lost 8 bases and 0 bases respectively, with 17 bases between them. There are 15 residues in the CDR3. CDR3 protein: CASRFEGLSSYEQYF. The DNA of the CDR3 is TGTGCCAGCCGGTTTGAGGGATTAAGCTCCTACGAGCAGTACTTC.

V gene TRBV14 combines with J gene TRBJ1-1, with D perhaps matching TRBD1 (5 bases). The germline V gene encodes CDR1 SGHDN and CDR2 FVKESK. The CDR3 is 13 amino acids. With 0 bases removed from V and 11 bases from J, the gap between germline ends came to 13 bases. CDR3 bases: TGTGCCAGCAGCCAAGACTACAGGTGGGGGGCTTTCTTT. As protein: CASSQDYRWGAFF. Based on the CDR3 plus reference TRBV14 and TRBJ1-1, the full variable domain is EAGVTQFPSHSVIEKGQTVTLRCDPISGHDNLYWYRRVMGKEIKFLLHFVKESKQDESGMPNNRFLAERTGGTYSTLKVQPAELEDSGVYFCASSQDYRWGAFFGQGTRLTVV.

This chain uses TRBV7-2 with TRBJ2-1, with TRBD2 matching over 14 bases. The junction had 8 bases not matched to a gene; V was cut back by 5 bases and J by 8 bases. The length of the CDR3 is 16 residues. Germline V gene data show CDR1 as SGHTA and CDR2 as FQGNSA. The CDR3 is CASSTRLAGGPDEQFF. In nucleotides, the CDR3 is TGTGCCAGCAGCACCCGACTAGCGGGAGGGCCCGATGAGCAGTTCTTC.

This chain links TRBV20-1 with TRBJ1-6, with a possible D match to TRBD1 (5 bases). The CDR3 sequence is 14 residues long. Germline V gives CDR1 DFQATT, CDR2 SNEGSKA (reference sequence). Trimming left V 6 bases short and J 2 bases short, with 11 bases between. Here the CDR3 DNA reads TGCAGTGCCGAGAGCAGGGCCTATAATTCACCCCTCCACTTT. Its protein product is CSAESRAYNSPLHF.

This sequence joins TRBV19 and TRBJ1-5; TRBD1 agrees at 11 bases. V shed 6 bases, J shed 9 bases, and the junction held 7 bases outside the gene matches. Per germline, CDR1 LNHDA and CDR2 SQIVND (reference sequence). CDR3 length: 14 amino acids. CDR3 in DNA: TGTGCCAGTAGGGGACAGGGGGAATTAGGGCCCCAGCATTTT. This codes for CASRGQGELGPQHF.

The rearrangement joins TRBV11-2 to TRBJ1-4, with 9 bases matching TRBD1. The CDR3 contains 16 residues. The V segment lost 5 bases and the J segment 5 bases; nucleotides outside the gene matches: 9. Germline CDR1 reads SGHAT; CDR2 reads FQNNGV. CDR3 sequence: CASSVGTGSANEKLFF. The CDR3 nucleotides are TGTGCCAGCAGCGTCGGGACAGGGTCTGCCAATGAAAAACTGTTTTTT.

This clonotype is a singleton in its sample. The chain joins TRBV5-5 to TRBJ2-7; D tentatively fits TRBD1 or TRBD2 (6 bases each). This CDR3 has 15 residues. CDR1 is SGHKS, CDR2 YYEKEE, per germline (reference sequence). Trimming pared 0 bases from V and 4 bases from J, leaving 14 bases between. The CDR3 coding sequence is TGTGCCAGCAGCTTGGTCACCGGGGGCGCGTACGAGCAGTACTTC. As protein: CASSLVTGGAYEQYF.

This clonotype appeared a single time. The chain joins TRBV9 to TRBJ2-7; 11 bases match TRBD2. The CDR3 length is 15 residues. The germline gives CDR1 SGDLS, CDR2 YYNGEE. Trimming at V came to 4 bases and at J to 4 bases, leaving 7 bases not matched to a gene. CDR3 nucleotide sequence: TGTGCCAGCAGCCCGGGGGGACTAGCGGTTTACGAGCAGTACTTC. This translates into CASSPGGLAVYEQYF.

Comments on this clonotype: Its ends do not fully match the called genes, so a read error is possible. The J gene is TRBJ2-1, the V gene TRBV19; D gene unclear. Germline assignment: CDR1 LNHDA and CDR2 SQIVND (reference sequence). The CDR3 runs to 14 residues. The CDR3 spells CASKLGPPYSEQFF. Written as DNA, the CDR3 is TGTGCCAGTAAACTGGGCCCCCCATACAGTGAGCAGTTCTTC.

The chain recombines TRBV20-1 with TRBJ1-5; perhaps TRBD1 as D (6 bases). The V gene lost 5 bases and the J gene lost 7 bases, with 15 bases spanning the gap. Germline lookup yields CDR1 DFQATT and CDR2 SNEGSKA (reference sequence). The CDR3 has 13 residues. CDR3 sequence reads: CSAATGMRQPQHF. The CDR3 DNA sequence: TGCAGTGCTGCTACAGGGATGAGGCAGCCCCAGCATTTT.

V is TRBV20-1 and J is TRBJ2-2; D not resolved. The germline V gene encodes CDR1 DFQATT and CDR2 SNEGSKA (reference sequence). Trimming took 4 bases from V and 2 from J, leaving 8 bases between them. This CDR3 region has 13 residues. The CDR3 coding sequence is TGCAGTGCTAAAGGACCTAACACCGGGGAGCTGTTTTTT. Translation gives CSAKGPNTGELFF.